Included here is one T cell receptor beta chain sequence, with context. The data were taken from a study of blood T cells in healthy people across ages. With a J-beta primer mix and a sample-barcoded 5' primer, a second PCR ran 7 to 11 cycles. TCRdb passed the 5' RACE reads through MiXCR, listing each CDR3 protein once. The data contain approximately 800,000 distinct CDR3 sequences, roughly 25% of them singletons. Per the germline V gene, CDR1 is SQVTM and CDR2 is ANQGSEA. V was shortened by 1 base and J by 5 bases, with 11 bases between the two germline ends. The CDR3 loop spans 13 amino acids. These data are also associated with another study on T cells of mothers and their children.

The sample consisted of blood. V and J are TRBV29-1 and TRBJ2-5, with TRBD2 as a possible D gene (6 bases). This TCR derives from a boy between 10 and 17 years old in good health. CDR3: CSVEGDWRETQYF. CDR3 DNA: TGCAGCGTTGAAGGGGACTGGAGGGAGACCCAGTACTTC.